Sequencing of this T cell receptor beta chain was carried out in a study of blood T cell repertoires in COVID-19 (dated by TCRdb to 2018 to 2021). Concerning the study at large: Samples from collaborators originated in the United States, Italy and Spain and spanned both the acute and convalescent phases of COVID-19. Samples were obtained from the ongoing ImmuneRACE study (first 160 participants) and from 1,254 subjects provided by 6 global collaborators. The repertoires were made available in a free public database intended to serve as a resource for research on the immune response to SARS-CoV-2. Subjects who had been exposed to COVID-19, were actively infected with it, or had recovered from it provided the deeply sampled blood TCRbeta repertoires that made up the dataset. The prospective study material was composed of cDNA or gDNA derived from T cells, B-cell-depleted T cells, or PBMCs. Nearly every sample came with metadata listing a de-identified subject ID, COVID-19 status, age in years and sex. HLA class I and class II types, where available, came from metadata supplied by the sample provider rather than from assay-based typing.

On the study overall, not on this receptor specifically: Clinical and demographic metadata were provided uncurated, with the amount varying by source and participant.

TCRbeta CDR3 regions were amplified from genomic DNA by means of the immunoSEQ Assay, a bias-controlled multiplex PCR. The paper's data handling went like this. The number of nucleated cells in each sample was estimated by amplification of reference gene primers within the assay. To quantify the absolute abundance of each unique TCRbeta CDR3 rearrangement, sequence reads were collapsed and filtered. For each sample, productive Simpson clonality was calculated as the square root of Simpson's diversity index over productive rearrangements. TCRdb carries this immuneACCESS record with in-frame sequences only. Its versions omit some clonotypes, under half of them owing to an unresolved V gene in the studies checked, with the rest unexplained. V and J calls plus clone size are reproduced from that table; the DNA served to infer D and trimming. Counted in this sample were just over 150,000 clones; 82% of them appeared once. Together, the top ten hold around 7% of the sample.

CDR3 length: 15 amino acids, cysteine to phenylalanine. The read is trimmed to its CDR3 DNA, 45 bases read in frame from base 1. V and J are truncated by 6 bases and 0 bases respectively, leaving an intervening sequence of 13 bases. CDR1 and CDR2, looked up from the germline V gene, are MGHRA and YSYEKL. This clone was observed a few times. Its antigen specificity is not known. It has no much larger one-base neighbor in the sample; base qualities were not kept. At one collaborating source in Seattle, patients were enrolled during active infection and were followed longitudinally through the course of disease. The collaborating institutions used their own protocols to collect whole blood in K2EDTA tubes. Collaborator samples were shipped for TCRbeta analysis as frozen whole blood, isolated PBMCs, or DNA extracted from either sample type.

The sequence is built from TRBV4-1 and TRBJ2-3, with TRBD2 as a weak D call on 6 bases. The material sequenced was peripheral blood. This clonotype originated in a woman aged 40 to 49 with COVID-19, enrolled during active disease. Here is the DNA: TGCGCCAGCAGAGGACGAGGAGGGAGCACAGATACGCAGTATTTT. Translation gives CASRGRGGSTDTQYF.